This passage covers 27 T cell receptor beta chains from one sample sequenced in a study of T cell repertoires in cytomegalovirus infection. Via MiXCR, TCRdb re-called the reads, giving one row per CDR3 protein. The sample has 300,000 to 450,000 distinct CDR3 sequences, 18% seen once. The sequencing input was PBMCs. Receptors originate from a human donor in good health (CMV status not recorded). Some clones in this sample may be carry-over from other donors' samples.

In its sample, this clonotype was seen many times. This sequence joins TRBV7-2 and TRBJ2-7; 10 bases align to TRBD2. The V gene end was trimmed by 5 bases and the J gene end by 2 bases; junction bases not matched to a gene: 9. Germline assignment: CDR1 SGHTA and CDR2 FQGNSA. The CDR3 totals 16 residues. CDR3 amino acids: CASSNDWTSGAYEQYF. The CDR3 region has the DNA TGTGCCAGCAGCAACGATTGGACTAGCGGCGCCTACGAGCAGTACTTC.

This clonotype was found a few times. V usage is TRBV4-1 and J usage is TRBJ1-2, with TRBD1 as a possible D gene (5 bases). Germline V gene lookup returns CDR1 MGHRA and CDR2 YSYEKL. V lost 0 bases to trimming and J lost 0 bases, with 11 bases between them. The CDR3 totals 16 residues. The CDR3 reads CASSQERVGANYGYTF. The DNA of the CDR3 is TGCGCCAGCAGCCAAGAAAGGGTAGGGGCTAACTATGGCTACACCTTC.

The chain employs TRBV12-3 or TRBV12-4 and TRBJ2-7; TRBD2 matches 16 bases. The ends lost 6 bases at V and 6 bases at J; junction bases unmatched: 8. The CDR3 loop spans 16 amino acids. This CDR3 is CASRPGLAGGRSEQYF. CDR3 sequence (DNA): TGTGCCAGCAGACCGGGACTAGCGGGGGGGCGAAGCGAGCAGTACTTC.

This clonotype was recorded a few times. The V and J genes are TRBV13 and TRBJ2-7; 9 bases are a match to TRBD2. CDR3 length equals 18 residues. The V gene's germline CDR1 is PRHDT and CDR2 FYEKMQ (reference sequence). J gave up 2 bases and V 0 bases, and 11 bases lay outside the gene matches. CDR3 amino acids: CASSLGLGLAGSTYEQYF. For the CDR3, the DNA is TGTGCCAGCAGCTTAGGCCTAGGGCTAGCGGGAAGCACCTACGAGCAGTACTTC.

There are many counts of this clonotype. The gene calls are TRBV5-5 and TRBJ2-7; D might be TRBD2 (7 bases). The CDR3 extends over 14 amino acids. Germline V gives CDR1 SGHKS, CDR2 YYEKEE (reference sequence). The germline V and J ends were trimmed by 1 base and 7 bases, with 15 bases remaining between them. The CDR3 DNA is TGTGCCAGCAGCTTGTTAAGGGGGGGCGTTGAGCAGTACTTC. Its protein is CASSLLRGGVEQYF.

This clonotype was detected many times. This rearrangement joins TRBV6-1 to TRBJ2-1; a possible D gene is TRBD1 (8 bases). CDR1 is MNHNS and CDR2 is SASEGT in the germline V gene. Trimming cost V 2 bases and J 9 bases, with 26 bases left between them. This CDR3 spans 18 amino acids. The CDR3 DNA sequence: TGTGCCAGCAGTGAATCATCTGTTCAGCGGGACAGGATGGGTGAGCAGTTCTTC. The encoded protein is CASSESSVQRDRMGEQFF.

CDR3 loop: CAISWTSGTDTQYF. The CDR3, as DNA: TGTGCCATCAGCTGGACTAGCGGCACAGATACGCAGTATTTT. The genes are TRBV10-3 and TRBJ2-3; the match to TRBD2 covers 9 bases. CDR3 size: 14 residues. Losses at the gene ends were 6 bases for V and 1 base for J; bases not matched to a gene: 2. Looked up from germline, CDR1 is ENHRY and CDR2 is SYGVKD.

The CDR3 DNA sequence: TGTGCCTTAACCGGGGCAGGGTCAGCTTTCTTT. Its protein product is CALTGAGSAFF. The rearrangement links TRBV30 to TRBJ1-1; the D gene is possibly TRBD1 (5 bases). The CDR3 is 11 amino acids. Trimming took 7 bases from V and 10 from J, leaving 16 bases between them. CDR1 GTSNPN and CDR2 SVGIG come from the germline V gene (reference sequence).

This clonotype was seen a handful of times. This sequence joins TRBV20-1 and TRBJ2-5, with 11 bases aligning to TRBD2. The CDR3 totals 13 residues. Trimming at V came to 0 bases and at J to 7 bases, leaving 1 base not matched to a gene. CDR1 and CDR2 (germline): DFQATT, SNEGSKA (reference sequence). CDR3 coding DNA: TGCAGTGCTAGAGATAGCGGGAGGGGGACCCAGTACTTC. Translated: CSARDSGRGTQYF.

This clonotype has ten or more counts. The CDR3 coding sequence is TGTGCCAGCAGCTTACGAAATGCTGGGTCCTACAATGAGCAGTTCTTC. This sequence encodes CASSLRNAGSYNEQFF. The V call is TRBV7-2, the J call TRBJ2-1; no reliable D call. The length of the CDR3 is 16 residues. V lost 2 bases and J 1 base, leaving 12 bases between the germline ends. Germline V gives CDR1 SGHTA, CDR2 FQGNSA.

This clonotype was detected ten times or more. The V and J genes are TRBV6-2 or TRBV6-3 and TRBJ1-1, with 8 bases identical to TRBD1. CDR1 MNHEY and CDR2 SVGEGT come from the germline V gene. The CDR3 runs 11 residues. V lost 10 bases and J lost 6; bases outside the gene matches: 4. The CDR3: CAISDRAEAFF. CDR3 coding DNA: TGTGCCATTTCGGACAGGGCTGAAGCTTTCTTT.

The chain recombines TRBV12-3 or TRBV12-4 with TRBJ2-5, with 7 bases lining up with TRBD2. Trimming took 3 bases from V and 5 from J; bases not matched to a gene: 9. CDR3 length equals 15 residues. DNA for the CDR3: TGTGCCAGCAGTTTCGCTGGCGGGAGTGTGGAGACCCAGTACTTC. Translated: CASSFAGGSVETQYF.

The CDR3 DNA reads TGTGCCAGCAGAGGGCAGACACCTGACGAGCAGTACTTC. This codes for CASRGQTPDEQYF. V gene TRBV2 combines with J gene TRBJ2-7; D is undetermined. V was cut by 6 bases and J by 5 bases, with 14 bases left in between. In germline, CDR1 is SNHLY, CDR2 FYNNEI. The CDR3 consists of 13 residues.

To note about this clonotype: A read error is possible here, since a much larger clone lies one base away. This sequence joins TRBV7-2 and TRBJ2-7; D is perhaps TRBD2 (7 bases). Germline V gene data show CDR1 as SGHTA and CDR2 as FQGNSA. The CDR3 extends over 17 amino acids. The ends were cut back, 0 bases at V and 3 bases at J, with 18 bases in the middle. The CDR3 is CASSLAGGWDYHYEQYF. The CDR3 DNA sequence: TGTGCCAGCAGCTTAGCAGGGGGGTGGGACTACCACTACGAGCAGTACTTC.

The chain couples TRBV19 to TRBJ2-3; possibly TRBD1 for D (6 bases). Trimming took 7 bases from V and 5 from J, leaving 13 bases between them. This CDR3 region has 13 residues. Germline CDR1 LNHDA, CDR2 SQIVND (reference sequence). CDR3 in amino acids: CASTNLTGDTQYF. The CDR3 nucleotides read TGTGCCAGTACCAACTTGACAGGAGATACGCAGTATTTT.

J is TRBJ2-4 and V is TRBV5-4; D is undetermined. V lost 1 base and J lost 7, with 9 bases in between. Germline V gene sequence: CDR1 SGHNT, CDR2 YYREEE (reference sequence). The CDR3 extends over 13 amino acids. The CDR3 bases are TGTGCCAGCAGCTTGCCGGGTGGGAACATTCAGTACTTC. It encodes CASSLPGGNIQYF.

The table lists this clonotype with many counts. A much bigger clone sits one base away, suggesting this may be a read error. The V gene is TRBV7-7, the J gene TRBJ2-1; D ambiguous. Germline V CDR1 and CDR2: SSHAT, FNYEAQ (reference sequence). V was shortened by 5 bases and J by 5 bases, with 4 bases between the two germline ends. The CDR3 has 11 residues. The CDR3 nucleotides read TGTGCCAGCAGCCCTCACAATGAGCAGTTCTTC. Amino acid sequence: CASSPHNEQFF.

This rearrangement joins TRBV24-1 to TRBJ2-1, with D perhaps TRBD1 or TRBD2 (5 bases each). CDR1 is KGHDR, CDR2 SFDVKD, per germline. The V gene lost 7 bases and the J gene lost 10 bases, with 22 bases spanning the gap. There are 15 residues in the CDR3. The CDR3 protein is CATSDPGTPKEEQFF. The CDR3 nucleotides are TGTGCCACCAGCGACCCTGGGACCCCCAAGGAGGAGCAGTTCTTC.

This clonotype has just a few counts. This chain joins TRBV12-3 or TRBV12-4 and TRBJ2-6, with D unclear. Trimming stripped 3 bases from V and 11 bases from J, with 2 bases between. The CDR3 is 10 residues long. The CDR3 DNA reads as TGTGCCAGCAGTTTGGACGTCCTGACTTTC. It is translated as CASSLDVLTF.

This clonotype was picked up a small number of times. The chain employs TRBV11-2 and TRBJ1-1, with D possibly TRBD1 on 5 matching bases. V was trimmed by 2 bases and J by 5 bases, leaving 12 bases between them. The CDR3 sequence is 14 residues long. Looked up from germline, CDR1 is SGHAT and CDR2 is FQNNGV. This chain's CDR3 is CASSLSPGNTEAFF. CDR3 sequence (DNA): TGTGCCAGCAGCTTATCCCCAGGGAATACTGAAGCTTTCTTT. The full variable domain, rest sourced from reference TRBV11-2 and TRBJ1-1, is EAGVAQSPRYKIIEKRQSVAFWCNPISGHATLYWYQQILGQGPKLLIQFQNNGVVDDSQLPKDRFSAERLKGVDSTLKIQPAKLEDSAVYLCASSLSPGNTEAFFGQGTRLTVV.

This chain links TRBV10-1 with TRBJ2-1; D unresolved. Germline CDR1 is WNHNN and CDR2 is SYGVQD (reference sequence). V was clipped by 0 bases and J by 7 bases, with 13 bases between them. The CDR3 totals 15 residues. CDR3: CASSESGSLGNEQFF. CDR3 coding DNA: TGCGCCAGCAGTGAGTCGGGATCCCTTGGGAATGAGCAGTTCTTC.

This clonotype was found many times. In DNA, the CDR3 is TGTGCCAGCAGCTTACTCTACAATGAGCAGTTCTTC. Protein: CASSLLYNEQFF. This chain connects TRBV7-2 to TRBJ2-1; D unresolved. V was trimmed by 2 bases and J by 3 bases, leaving 2 bases between them. The V gene's germline CDR1 is SGHTA and CDR2 FQGNSA. This CDR3 region has 12 residues.

In its sample, this clonotype was seen many times. The V gene is TRBV11-2, the J gene TRBJ2-1; TRBD2 matches 12 bases. Trimming cost V 5 bases and J 0 bases; bases outside gene matches: 17. The CDR3 is made up of 21 amino acids. Germline values: CDR1 SGHAT, CDR2 FQNNGV. Written as DNA, the CDR3 is TGTGCCAGCAGCCCAGACACTAGCGGGAGGCGACTTTTGAGCTCCTACAATGAGCAGTTCTTC. Translated, it gives CASSPDTSGRRLLSSYNEQFF.

The chain has TRBV30 and TRBJ2-7; the match to TRBD2 covers 12 bases. The length of the CDR3 is 14 residues. Germline CDR1 is GTSNPN and CDR2 is SVGIG (reference sequence). V lost 2 bases and J lost 6; bases outside the gene matches: 5. CDR3 sequence: CAWSNLAGGPEQYF. CDR3 in DNA: TGTGCCTGGAGTAATCTAGCGGGAGGGCCCGAGCAGTACTTC.

This clonotype was seen ten or more times. The chain has TRBV7-2 and TRBJ2-7; unclear D gene. V lost 1 base, J lost 6 bases, and 10 bases lay in between. Per germline, CDR1 SGHTA and CDR2 FQGNSA. This CDR3 is built from 13 residues. The CDR3: CASSLVFPGEQYF. The CDR3 bases are TGTGCCAGCAGCTTAGTCTTCCCCGGCGAGCAGTACTTC.

There are many counts of this clonotype. The rearrangement uses TRBV11-2 and TRBJ1-4; a weak D match, TRBD1 (6 bases). CDR1 SGHAT and CDR2 FQNNGV come from the germline V gene. This CDR3 contains 17 residues. The V end lost 4 bases, the J end lost 0 bases, and 15 bases lay between the germline ends. The CDR3 sequence is CASSSERRTATNEKLFF. The CDR3 DNA reads as TGTGCCAGCAGCTCTGAGCGCCGGACAGCAACTAATGAAAAACTGTTTTTT. Full variable domain (remainder filled in from reference TRBV11-2 and TRBJ1-4): EAGVAQSPRYKIIEKRQSVAFWCNPISGHATLYWYQQILGQGPKLLIQFQNNGVVDDSQLPKDRFSAERLKGVDSTLKIQPAKLEDSAVYLCASSSERRTATNEKLFFGSGTQLSVL.

This clonotype appeared a few times. J is TRBJ2-2 and V is TRBV12-3 or TRBV12-4; D uncertain. The CDR3 contains 12 residues. Trimming took 3 bases from V and 10 from J, leaving 9 bases between them. CDR3 in amino acids: CASSFSHPELFF. The CDR3 nucleotides are TGTGCCAGCAGTTTCTCCCATCCGGAGCTGTTTTTT.